The entry below gives a single T cell receptor beta chain sequence along with its context. TCRdb reanalyzed the 5' RACE reads and collapses them to one entry per CDR3 protein, without DNA. The listing contains around 410,000 distinct CDR3 sequences. The length of the CDR3 is 14 residues. CDR1 and CDR2 from the germline V gene are SGHRS and YFSETQ. The data stem from a study of monozygotic twins with inflammatory bowel disease. The sequenced sample was blood. This clonotype originated in a human donor with ulcerative colitis or Crohn's disease, or a healthy co-twin of an affected twin (not recorded which). This rearrangement joins TRBV5-1 to TRBJ1-1; no DNA is available, so the TRBD1 call from TCRdb remains unchecked. The CDR3 spells CASSAGQGGTEAFF.